These 15 T cell receptor beta chains were all obtained from the same sample, sequenced in a study of T cell repertoires in cytomegalovirus infection. TCRdb called the reads again in MiXCR, with one record for every CDR3 protein. The sample consists of over 250,000 distinct CDR3 sequences, 22% of them appearing once. Their specific antigens are unknown. The source material was cultured PBMCs, sampled from culture after CMV antigen stimulation. These receptors came from a human donor in good health (CMV status not recorded). Some clones in this sample may be carry-over from other donors' samples.

This chain joins TRBV12-3 or TRBV12-4 and TRBJ1-2, with D perhaps TRBD1 (6 bases). The CDR3 runs 13 residues. The V end lost 5 bases, the J end lost 4 bases, and 11 bases lay between the germline ends. The DNA of the CDR3 is TGTGCCAGCAGTAGGACAGCAGGCTATGGCTACACCTTC. It encodes CASSRTAGYGYTF.

The J gene is TRBJ1-4, the V gene TRBV12-5; the D is unclear. Per the germline V gene, CDR1 is LGHNT and CDR2 is FRNRAP. The CDR3 extends over 13 amino acids. V was shortened by 2 bases and J by 6 bases, with 7 bases between the two germline ends. This chain's CDR3 is CASGLYPYEKLFF. The DNA of the CDR3 is TGTGCTAGTGGTTTGTATCCGTATGAAAAACTGTTTTTT.

This clonotype was recorded many times. The V and J genes are TRBV7-2 and TRBJ2-5; D perhaps matches TRBD1 (6 bases). Germline lookup yields CDR1 SGHTA and CDR2 FQGNSA. The V gene lost 5 bases and the J gene lost 5 bases, with 15 bases spanning the gap. The CDR3 loop spans 14 amino acids. The CDR3 region has the DNA TGTGCCAGCAGCGCAACAGGGAGTGGCGAGACCCAGTACTTC. Its translation: CASSATGSGETQYF.

J is TRBJ1-1 and V is TRBV13; D not resolved. The CDR3 covers 11 residues. Germline V gives CDR1 PRHDT, CDR2 FYEKMQ (reference sequence). V was pared by 7 bases and J by 3 bases, with 6 bases between. CDR3 sequence: CASTRDTEAFF. For the CDR3, the DNA is TGTGCCAGCACTAGAGACACTGAAGCTTTCTTT. The complete variable domain, with remaining parts taken from reference TRBV13 and TRBJ1-1, reads AAGVIQSPRHLIKEKRETATLKCYPIPRHDTVYWYQQGPGQDPQFLISFYEKMQSDKGSIPDRFSAQQFSDYHSELNMSSLELGDSALYFCASTRDTEAFFGQGTRLTVV.

The chain recombines TRBV6-2 or TRBV6-3 with TRBJ2-7, with D tentatively TRBD2 (5 bases). The CDR3 contains 15 residues. Germline lookup yields CDR1 MNHEY and CDR2 SVGEGT. Deletions cut 2 bases from V and 1 base from J, with 12 bases between. The CDR3 loop is CASSYPPSGSYEQYF. In DNA, the CDR3 is TGTGCCAGCAGTTACCCTCCCAGCGGTTCCTACGAGCAGTACTTC.

The CDR3, as DNA: TGCGCCAGCAGCCAAGCCCAATTTGAGGCCGGGGAGCTGTTTTTT. This sequence encodes CASSQAQFEAGELFF. V and J are TRBV4-1 and TRBJ2-2; D is unresolved. Germline V gene sequence: CDR1 MGHRA, CDR2 YSYEKL. This CDR3 comprises 15 residues. Trimming cost V 1 base and J 6 bases, with 12 bases left between them.

There are a few counts of this clonotype. This rearrangement joins TRBV11-2 to TRBJ2-5, with 8 bases aligning to TRBD1. The CDR3 is made up of 15 amino acids. J lost 5 bases, V lost 3 bases, and 8 bases had no gene match. Germline CDR1 and CDR2: SGHAT and FQNNGV. DNA for the CDR3: TGTGCCAGCAGCTTCCTCCGGACAGGGATGGAGACCCAGTACTTC. This encodes CASSFLRTGMETQYF.

There are a few counts of this clonotype. The chain uses TRBV6-4 and TRBJ2-1; TRBD2 agrees at 9 bases. V gave up 5 bases and J gave up 8 bases; unmatched junction bases: 10. The CDR3 loop spans 15 amino acids. Per germline, CDR1 MRHNA and CDR2 SNTAGT. Here the CDR3 reads CASSPSGEGTHEQFF. CDR3 DNA: TGTGCCAGCAGTCCTAGCGGGGAAGGTACCCATGAGCAGTTCTTC.

This clonotype was seen only a few times. J is TRBJ2-7 and V is TRBV28, with D possibly TRBD1 on 5 matching bases. The CDR3 totals 14 residues. Germline lookup yields CDR1 MDHEN and CDR2 SYDVKM. V lost 6 bases and J 1 base, leaving 13 bases between the germline ends. DNA for the CDR3: TGTGCCAGCAGCGAAGTAGGGGAATCCTACGAGCAGTACTTC. Residues: CASSEVGESYEQYF.

The chain recombines TRBV20-1 with TRBJ2-2; TRBD2 matches 9 bases. Germline V CDR1 and CDR2: DFQATT, SNEGSKA (reference sequence). V lost 4 bases, J lost 7 bases, and 16 bases stayed unmatched. The CDR3 is 17 amino acids. The CDR3 sequence: CSAIPLLGGRADGELFF. The CDR3, as DNA: TGCAGTGCTATTCCCCTCTTGGGCGGGAGGGCCGACGGGGAGCTGTTTTTT.

The chain couples TRBV7-9 to TRBJ1-3, with a weak D call TRBD1 (5 bases). The CDR3 length is 14 residues. V shed 1 base and J shed 3 bases, with 7 bases lying between them. CDR1 and CDR2 from the germline V gene are SEHNR and FQNEAQ (reference sequence). As DNA, the CDR3 is TGTGCCAGCAGCTTAGGGGGCTTTGGAAACACCATATATTTT. Its protein product is CASSLGGFGNTIYF. The full variable domain, with the rest looked up from reference TRBV7-9 and TRBJ1-3, is DTGVSQNPRHKITKRGQNVTFRCDPISEHNRLYWYRQTLGQGPEFLTYFQNEAQLEKSRLLSDRFSAERPKGSFSTLEIQRTEQGDSAMYLCASSLGGFGNTIYFGEGSWLTVV.

This rearrangement joins TRBV6-2 or TRBV6-3 to TRBJ1-5, with 8 bases lining up with TRBD1. The germline V gene encodes CDR1 MNHEY and CDR2 SVGEGT. This CDR3 is built from 14 residues. Unmatched junction bases numbered 7, after V lost 6 bases and J lost 6 bases. The DNA for the CDR3 is TGTGCCAGCAGCCCGGACAGGGATCGTCAGCCCCAGCATTTT. It encodes CASSPDRDRQPQHF.

This clonotype came up once. The rearrangement links TRBV4-1 to TRBJ2-1; D not resolved. The germline V and J ends were trimmed by 0 bases and 7 bases, with 7 bases remaining between them. The CDR3 contains 13 residues. In germline, CDR1 is MGHRA, CDR2 YSYEKL. CDR3 sequence: CASSQDRKNEQFF. The CDR3 coding sequence is TGCGCCAGCAGCCAAGACCGAAAAAATGAGCAGTTCTTC.

The CDR3 DNA sequence: TGTGCCACCCAACGGGGGTCCAATCAGCCCCAGCATTTT. Protein: CATQRGSNQPQHF. V is TRBV6-2 or TRBV6-3 and J is TRBJ1-5, with D perhaps matching TRBD1 (5 bases). The CDR3 spans 13 residues. Germline V gene sequence: CDR1 MNHEY, CDR2 SVGEGT. V dropped 10 bases and J dropped 3 bases, with 13 bases sitting between them.

CDR3 DNA sequence: TGTGCCAGCAGGAGGGGATCATTGAACACTGAAGCTTTCTTT. Protein sequence: CASRRGSLNTEAFF. V is TRBV7-6 and J is TRBJ1-1, with TRBD1 as a possible D gene (5 bases). Trimming stripped 6 bases from V and 0 bases from J, with 11 bases between. This CDR3 is 14 amino acids long. Germline-derived CDR1 and CDR2 are SGHVS and FNYEAQ.